The next 29 T cell receptor beta chains were all read from a single sample in a study of cytomegalovirus exposure and HLA in healthy donors. This PCR relied on a set of 60 Vbeta primers and 13 Jbeta primers. Assay used: immunoSEQ multiplex PCR; TCRdb lists only in-frame clones, some missing. The sample yields 95,000 to 150,000 clones, approximately 75% seen once. Sequenced input: PBMCs. The receptors shown here come from a man aged 35 to 55 in good health and CMV-seronegative.

The V call is TRBV4-1, the J call TRBJ1-1; possibly TRBD1 for D (6 bases). This CDR3 contains 14 residues. V was cut by 4 bases and J by 11 bases, with 20 bases left in between. Germline V gives CDR1 MGHRA, CDR2 YSYEKL. The CDR3, as DNA: TGCGCCAGCAGCCCCCACGAGGGGGGGGGCGGTGCTTTCTTT. Its protein is CASSPHEGGGGAFF.

The chain employs TRBV15 and TRBJ1-4; D uncertain. This CDR3 contains 15 residues. Germline V gives CDR1 LNHNV, CDR2 YYDKDF (reference sequence). The V and J ends lost 5 bases and 8 bases respectively, with 18 bases between them. The CDR3: CATSGSQFVNEKLFF. The CDR3 DNA reads as TGTGCCACCAGCGGTTCACAGTTCGTTAACGAAAAACTGTTTTTT.

J is TRBJ2-1 and V is TRBV9; a possible D gene is TRBD2 (5 bases). This CDR3 has 14 residues. The germline CDR1 and CDR2 sequences are SGDLS and YYNGEE. V was clipped by 2 bases and J by 8 bases, with 14 bases between them. The CDR3 protein is CASSVSGGNYEQFF. DNA of the CDR3: TGTGCCAGCAGCGTCAGCGGTGGGAACTATGAGCAGTTCTTC.

The rearrangement uses TRBV30 and TRBJ2-5, with TRBD2 matching 8 bases. CDR3 size: 13 residues. CDR1 GTSNPN and CDR2 SVGIG come from the germline V gene (reference sequence). V shed 4 bases and J 4 bases; nucleotides not matched to a gene: 5. CDR3 amino acids: CAWIAAGGETQYF. The CDR3 DNA reads as TGTGCCTGGATCGCTGCGGGGGGAGAGACCCAGTACTTC.

V is TRBV5-1 and J is TRBJ2-7, with 8 bases lining up with TRBD1. This CDR3 spans 14 amino acids. V shed 3 bases and J 6 bases; nucleotides not matched to a gene: 8. CDR1 is SGHRS and CDR2 is YFSETQ in the germline V gene. This chain's CDR3 is CASSWTGQTGEQYF. The CDR3 nucleotides are TGCGCCAGCAGCTGGACAGGGCAAACGGGCGAGCAGTACTTC.

The gene calls are TRBV7-3 and TRBJ2-1; TRBD2 might be the D (6 bases). Between the trimmed V and J ends, which lost 2 bases and 15 bases, there was a span of 20 bases. The germline CDR1 and CDR2 sequences are SGHTA and FQGTGA. The CDR3 length is 14 residues. The CDR3 region is CASSLDMFGRPLFF. The CDR3 region has the DNA TGTGCCAGCAGCTTAGATATGTTTGGGAGGCCTTTGTTCTTC. The full variable domain, its missing parts supplied by reference TRBV7-3 and TRBJ2-1, is GAGVSQTPSNKVTEKGKYVELRCDPISGHTALYWYRQSLGQGPEFLIYFQGTGAADDSGLPNDRFFAVRPEGSVSTLKIQRTERGDSAVYLCASSLDMFGRPLFFGPGTRLTVL.

A few counts support this clone. The chain combines TRBV5-5 with TRBJ1-1; D possibly corresponds to TRBD1 (5 bases). The CDR3 covers 15 residues. Germline V gene data show CDR1 as SGHKS and CDR2 as YYEKEE (reference sequence). The V gene lost 4 bases and the J gene lost 3 bases, with 16 bases spanning the gap. For the CDR3, the DNA is TGTGCCAGCAGCGGAACAGGTCGTGAGGACACTGAAGCTTTCTTT. This codes for CASSGTGREDTEAFF.

V gene TRBV30 combines with J gene TRBJ1-2; D is unresolved. The V end lost 5 bases, the J end lost 5 bases, and 12 bases lay between the germline ends. Germline V gene lookup returns CDR1 GTSNPN and CDR2 SVGIG (reference sequence). There are 12 residues in the CDR3. The CDR3 spells CAWRRVGYGYTF. In nucleotides, the CDR3 is TGTGCCTGGCGGAGGGTTGGTTATGGCTACACCTTC.

The gene calls are TRBV13 and TRBJ2-7; D is possibly TRBD2 (6 bases). This CDR3 has 15 amino acids. Germline V gene data show CDR1 as PRHDT and CDR2 as FYEKMQ (reference sequence). The V end was cut by 1 base, the J end by 0 bases, with 10 bases between. The CDR3 loop is CASSLAGGLSYEQYF. The CDR3 region has the DNA TGTGCCAGCAGCTTAGCCGGGGGACTCTCCTACGAGCAGTACTTC.

V usage is TRBV14 and J usage is TRBJ2-5; 10 bases align to TRBD1. The germline gives CDR1 SGHDN, CDR2 FVKESK. J lost 4 bases, V lost 1 base, and 3 bases had no gene match. The CDR3 loop spans 15 amino acids. The CDR3 sequence is CASSQGDRGSETQYF. In nucleotides, the CDR3 is TGTGCCAGCAGCCAAGGGGACAGGGGATCAGAGACCCAGTACTTC.

The chain couples TRBV30 to TRBJ2-3; D unresolved. The CDR3 extends over 13 amino acids. CDR1 is GTSNPN, CDR2 SVGIG, per germline (reference sequence). Trimming cost V 2 bases and J 4 bases, with 10 bases left between them. CDR3 sequence (DNA): TGTGCCTGGAGTTCCTCTGAGCCAGATACGCAGTATTTT. The encoded protein is CAWSSSEPDTQYF. Complete variable domain (other parts from reference TRBV30 and TRBJ2-3): SQTIHQWPATLVQPVGSPLSLECTVEGTSNPNLYWYRQAAGRGLQLLFYSVGIGQISSEVPQNLSASRPQDRQFILSSKKLLLSDSGFYLCAWSSSEPDTQYFGPGTRLTVL.

The chain uses TRBV27 and TRBJ2-7, with TRBD2 matching over 15 bases. The CDR3 length is 15 residues. Germline values: CDR1 MNHEY, CDR2 SMNVEV (reference sequence). V lost 6 bases to trimming and J lost 4 bases; unmatched junction nucleotides: 4. The CDR3 loop is CASRSGTSGRYEQYF. In DNA form, the CDR3 reads TGTGCCAGCAGATCCGGGACTAGCGGGAGGTACGAGCAGTACTTC.

This sequence joins TRBV2 and TRBJ1-1, with 7 bases lining up with TRBD1. Germline values: CDR1 SNHLY, CDR2 FYNNEI. The CDR3 consists of 13 residues. The V gene end was trimmed by 11 bases and the J gene end by 0 bases; junction bases not matched to a gene: 6. The CDR3 loop is CAYTGTVNTEAFF. The CDR3 DNA reads TGTGCCTATACGGGGACAGTGAACACTGAAGCTTTCTTT.

The chain uses TRBV27 and TRBJ2-1; possible D gene TRBD2, 6 bases. The CDR3 is 17 amino acids. CDR1 MNHEY and CDR2 SMNVEV come from the germline V gene (reference sequence). V dropped 0 bases and J dropped 5 bases, with 17 bases sitting between them. CDR3 nucleotides: TGTGCCAGCAGTTTATCCGCCTTGGGTAGCGGACACAATGAGCAGTTCTTC. This codes for CASSLSALGSGHNEQFF.

This rearrangement joins TRBV6-5 to TRBJ1-1; D gene ambiguous. Germline CDR1 and CDR2: MNHEY and SVGAGI. This CDR3 is 13 amino acids long. V was cut by 5 bases and J by 3 bases, with 10 bases left in between. The chain's CDR3 is CASSNRVHTEAFF. CDR3 in DNA: TGTGCCAGCAGTAACCGGGTTCACACTGAAGCTTTCTTT.

Turning to this clone: This same CDR3 is encoded by further DNA sequences in the sample. J is TRBJ1-6 and V is TRBV2; D is perhaps TRBD1 (5 bases). Looked up from germline, CDR1 is SNHLY and CDR2 is FYNNEI. Trimming stripped 7 bases from V and 6 bases from J, with 16 bases between. This CDR3 has 15 amino acids. CDR3 residues: CASNQGRGSNSPLHF. CDR3 coding DNA: TGTGCCAGCAATCAAGGTAGGGGAAGTAATTCACCCCTCCACTTT.

V is TRBV5-1 and J is TRBJ2-5; no clear D. This CDR3 spans 18 amino acids. CDR1 is SGHRS and CDR2 is YFSETQ in the germline V gene. With 4 bases removed from V and 5 bases from J, the gap between germline ends came to 27 bases. CDR3 nucleotides: TGCGCCAGCAGCCTGGTTGGGTCCCGGGTCATGAGGCATGAGACCCAGTACTTC. It yields the protein CASSLVGSRVMRHETQYF.

The rearrangement links TRBV11-2 to TRBJ1-1; 7 bases are shared with TRBD1. Trimming at V came to 10 bases and at J to 5 bases, leaving 10 bases not matched to a gene. The CDR3 loop spans 13 amino acids. The V gene's germline CDR1 is SGHAT and CDR2 FQNNGV. CDR3 nucleotide sequence: TGTGCCACTTGGTTACAGGGGATTACTGAAGCTTTCTTT. It specifies CATWLQGITEAFF.

This chain connects TRBV5-1 to TRBJ2-2; D perhaps matches TRBD1 (5 bases). V lost 5 bases and J 5 bases, leaving 7 bases between the germline ends. Germline CDR1 is SGHRS and CDR2 is YFSETQ. The CDR3 spans 12 residues. The CDR3 is CASSQGTGELFF. The DNA for the CDR3 is TGCGCCAGCAGTCAGGGAACCGGGGAGCTGTTTTTT.

V gene TRBV6-5 combines with J gene TRBJ1-5; the D gene is possibly TRBD1 (6 bases). The V and J ends lost 6 bases and 5 bases respectively, with 17 bases between them. CDR1 MNHEY and CDR2 SVGAGI come from the germline V gene. The CDR3 is made up of 15 amino acids. CDR3 amino acids: CASSRRAAGDQPQHF. The CDR3 coding sequence is TGTGCCAGCAGCCGCCGGGCTGCAGGGGATCAGCCCCAGCATTTT.

The chain has TRBV28 and TRBJ1-5; 9 bases fit TRBD1. This CDR3 has 15 residues. CDR1 MDHEN and CDR2 SYDVKM come from the germline V gene. The V gene end was trimmed by 4 bases and the J gene end by 9 bases; junction bases not matched to a gene: 10. The CDR3 spells CASSSSGTGIRPQHF. CDR3 bases: TGTGCCAGCAGTTCCTCCGGGACAGGGATTCGGCCCCAGCATTTT.

This chain connects TRBV4-1 to TRBJ1-4; TRBD1 might be the D (6 bases). Deletions cut 0 bases from V and 4 bases from J, with 12 bases between. This CDR3 spans 16 amino acids. Germline lookup yields CDR1 MGHRA and CDR2 YSYEKL. CDR3 amino acids: CASSQDQDSLNEKLFF. The DNA of the CDR3 is TGCGCCAGCAGCCAAGATCAGGACAGCCTTAATGAAAAACTGTTTTTT.

Concerning this clone itself: The same CDR3 can be traced to other DNA sequences in this sample. The V and J genes are TRBV9 and TRBJ1-2; 9 bases align to TRBD1. V lost 2 bases and J lost 4; bases outside the gene matches: 3. The CDR3 runs to 14 residues. Looked up from germline, CDR1 is SGDLS and CDR2 is YYNGEE. CDR3 loop: CASSVGQGTYGYTF. CDR3 in DNA: TGTGCCAGCAGCGTGGGACAGGGAACCTATGGCTACACCTTC. The complete variable domain, with remaining parts taken from reference TRBV9 and TRBJ1-2, reads DSGVTQTPKHLITATGQRVTLRCSPRSGDLSVYWYQQSLDQGLQFLIQYYNGEERAKGNILERFSAQQFPDLHSELNLSSLELGDSALYFCASSVGQGTYGYTFGSGTRLTVV.

The chain recombines TRBV7-9 with TRBJ1-5; 11 bases agree with TRBD1. The germline V gene encodes CDR1 SEHNR and CDR2 FQNEAQ (reference sequence). The CDR3 loop spans 17 amino acids. With 3 bases clipped from V and 2 bases from J, the junction kept 6 bases outside the gene matches. CDR3 DNA: TGTGCCAGCAGCTTGGGGACAGGGGGGGTTGGCAATCAGCCCCAGCATTTT. Translation: CASSLGTGGVGNQPQHF.

The chain recombines TRBV12-5 with TRBJ1-6; TRBD1 aligns across 8 bases. This CDR3 is 15 amino acids long. V lost 5 bases to trimming and J lost 8 bases; unmatched junction nucleotides: 8. CDR1 and CDR2 from the germline V gene are LGHNT and FRNRAP. The CDR3 sequence is CASGAPGGRDSPLHF. In DNA form, the CDR3 reads TGTGCTAGTGGTGCCCCAGGGGGCAGGGATTCACCCCTCCACTTT.

The V call is TRBV6-5, the J call TRBJ2-7; 8 bases are a match to TRBD2. V trimming: 0 bases; J trimming: 3 bases; junction bases outside the gene matches: 4. CDR1 is MNHEY and CDR2 is SVGAGI in the germline V gene. CDR3 length: 15 residues. The CDR3 DNA follows: TGTGCCAGCAGTTACTCGCGAGCGGGAGACTACGAGCAGTACTTC. Its translation is CASSYSRAGDYEQYF.

The rearrangement links TRBV6-5 to TRBJ2-3, with D perhaps matching TRBD1 (6 bases). Germline V CDR1 and CDR2: MNHEY, SVGAGI. Trimming left V 6 bases short and J 2 bases short, with 15 bases between. This CDR3 is 15 amino acids long. Written as DNA, the CDR3 is TGTGCCAGCAGACTCCAGGGGCCCTTCACAGATACGCAGTATTTT. The encoded protein is CASRLQGPFTDTQYF.

This chain links TRBV7-2 with TRBJ1-2; perhaps TRBD1 as D (5 bases). V lost 5 bases, J lost 2 bases, and 9 bases lay in between. From germline, CDR1 is SGHTA and CDR2 FQGNSA. The CDR3 is 13 amino acids. The CDR3 spells CASSAGQNYGYTF. The DNA for the CDR3 is TGTGCCAGCAGCGCAGGGCAAAACTATGGCTACACCTTC.

This chain joins TRBV2 and TRBJ2-5; D unresolved. The CDR3 totals 15 residues. V was shortened by 4 bases and J by 0 bases, with 12 bases between the two germline ends. CDR1 SNHLY and CDR2 FYNNEI come from the germline V gene. The CDR3 DNA reads TGTGCCAGCAGTGGAACCCACGGGTACCAAGAGACCCAGTACTTC. It encodes CASSGTHGYQETQYF.